The sequence of this T cell receptor (beta chain) was determined in a study of blood T cell repertoires in COVID-19 (dated by TCRdb to 2018 to 2020). About the investigation overall: The collaborator samples originated in the United States, Italy and Spain and spanned the acute and convalescent phases of COVID-19. The prospective study material was composed of cDNA or gDNA derived from T cells, B-cell-depleted T cells, or PBMCs. Subjects who had been exposed to COVID-19, were actively infected with it, or had recovered from it provided the deeply sampled blood TCRbeta repertoires that made up the dataset. The repertoires were released in a freely available public database meant as a resource for research on the immune response to SARS-CoV-2. The samples were drawn from the first 160 participants of the ongoing ImmuneRACE study and from some 1,300 subjects provided by 6 global collaborators. A de-identified subject ID, COVID-19 status, age in years and sex were almost always included in the sample metadata. Where HLA class I and class II types were available, the types were taken from metadata supplied by the sample provider, not from assay-based typing. Summary of the overall study and its limitations: Clinical and demographic metadata were provided uncurated, with the amount varying by source and participant.

Collaborating institutions collected whole blood in K2EDTA tubes following their own protocols. For TCRbeta analysis, collaborators shipped samples as frozen whole blood, isolated PBMCs, or DNA extracted from either of those sample types. Sequences SNHLY (CDR1) and FYNNEI (CDR2) are obtained from the germline V gene. Trimming removed 8 bases from V and 9 bases from J, leaving 20 bases between the germline ends. Including cysteine and phenylalanine, the CDR3 has 13 amino acids. Only the CDR3 region is kept as DNA, spanning 39 bases read in frame from base 1. In regard to this clone: Its antigen is unknown. No clone much larger than this one lies a single base away; base qualities are absent.

The immunoSEQ Assay, a bias-controlled multiplex PCR, was used to amplify TCRbeta CDR3 regions from genomic DNA. The paper's data handling went like this. The number of nucleated cells in each sample was estimated from the amplification of reference gene primers within the assay. Sequence reads were collapsed and filtered to measure the absolute abundance of every unique TCRbeta CDR3 rearrangement. For each sample, productive Simpson clonality was calculated as the square root of Simpson's diversity index across productive rearrangements. TCRdb limited this immuneACCESS table to in-frame rearrangements with V and J called. A share of clones is missing; checked studies link under half to unresolved V genes, and the rest is unexplained. V and J calls and clone size are copied from that table; D and trimming were computed from the DNA. Within this sample are about 39,000 clones, with roughly 84% of them counted one time only. 59% of the sample is in the top ten clones.

This clonotype originated in a man between 65 and 79 years old with acute or convalescent COVID-19. This receptor chain uses TRBV2 and TRBJ2-7; a tentative D match to TRBD2 spans 6 bases. The sequenced sample was peripheral blood. The DNA is TGTGCCAGCGGACTACTAAATAGGTTGGCGCAGTACTTC. Translated, this gives CASGLLNRLAQYF.